This T cell receptor beta chain is drawn from a study of T cell repertoires in cytomegalovirus infection. V lost 2 bases, J lost 6 bases, and 16 bases lay in between. Germline CDR1 reads SGHVS; CDR2 reads FNYEAQ. This CDR3 spans 16 amino acids. This clonotype appeared a few times. What it binds is not known. Study-level points and caveats: The ex vivo response was dominated by HLA-C-restricted CMV-specific TCR beta clonotypes.

TCRdb ran MiXCR on the reads and lists one entry per CDR3 protein. Altogether about 330,000 distinct CDR3 sequences are present, nearly 35% being singletons, with the ten largest covering about 14%. This sequence joins TRBV7-6 and TRBJ2-2; D is ambiguous. This specimen was cultured PBMCs, taken from culture after CMV antigen stimulation. This TCR derives from a human donor in good health (CMV status not recorded). Some clones in this sample may be carry-over from other donors' samples. The CDR3 reads CASSLIKRREAGELFF. DNA of the CDR3: TGTGCCAGCAGCTTAATCAAGCGAAGAGAGGCCGGGGAGCTGTTTTTT.